Included here is one TCR beta chain sequence, with context. This sample is drawn from a study of shared clonotypes between healthy human individuals. Germline CDR1 and CDR2: SGHNT and YYREEE (reference sequence). This CDR3 has 15 residues. V gave up 4 bases and J gave up 6 bases; unmatched junction bases: 8. Unsorted PBMC replicate PCRs used roughly 270 ng DNA, around 29,000 T cell genomes. Authors' processing steps: ImmunoSEQ supplied junction-only sequences lacking quality scores, so filtering was different. Produced via immunoSEQ multiplex PCR; TCRdb's table is partial and in-frame only. V, J and clone size reflect that table, while D and trimming were determined from the DNA. The table shows about 490,000 clones, with roughly 80% occurring only once.

This clonotype originated in a woman in her forties in good health. Some clones in this sample may be carry-over from other donors' samples. The J gene is TRBJ2-1, the V gene TRBV5-4; 9 bases match TRBD2. Sequences were obtained from PBMCs. DNA for the CDR3: TGTGCCAGCAGCCGAGAGCGGGAGGTGGGCAATGAGCAGTTCTTC. Amino acids: CASSREREVGNEQFF.